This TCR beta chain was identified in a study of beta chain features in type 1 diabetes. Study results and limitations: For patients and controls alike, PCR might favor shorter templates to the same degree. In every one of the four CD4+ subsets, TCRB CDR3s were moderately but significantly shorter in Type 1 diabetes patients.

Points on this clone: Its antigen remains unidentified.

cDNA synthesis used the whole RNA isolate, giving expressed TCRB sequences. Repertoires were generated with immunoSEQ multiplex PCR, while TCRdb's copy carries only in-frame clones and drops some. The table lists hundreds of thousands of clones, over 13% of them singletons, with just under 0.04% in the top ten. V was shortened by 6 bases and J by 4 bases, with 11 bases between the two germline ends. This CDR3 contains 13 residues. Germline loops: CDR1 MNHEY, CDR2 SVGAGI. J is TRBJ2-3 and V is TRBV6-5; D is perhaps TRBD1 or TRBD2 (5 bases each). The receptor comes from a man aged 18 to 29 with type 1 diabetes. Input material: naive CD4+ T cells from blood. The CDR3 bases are TGTGCCAGCAGATCGGGGCACGCAGATACGCAGTATTTT. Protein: CASRSGHADTQYF.